The source of this T cell receptor (beta chain) is a study of blood T cells in healthy people across ages. The study, taken as a whole, reports: TCR beta diversity, measured per million T cells, fell in a roughly linear way with age.

Healthy individuals of Caucasian origin from Russia, aged roughly 6 to 90, served as donors. This clonotype was observed a few times. Antigen specificity is unknown. V lost 7 bases and J 6 bases, leaving 9 bases between the germline ends. From germline, CDR1 is LGHNT and CDR2 FRNRAP. The CDR3 has 12 residues. With a J-beta primer mix and a sample-barcoded 5' primer, a second PCR ran about 7 to 12 cycles. TCRdb reanalysed the 5' RACE reads using MiXCR and keeps one entry per CDR3 protein. The sample lists around 1.1 million distinct CDR3 sequences, 35% to 40% occurring once. Source material: blood. This TCR was sampled from a man in his late teens or twenties in good health. This rearrangement joins TRBV12-5 to TRBJ2-2, with a possible D match to TRBD2 (6 bases). The CDR3 region has the DNA TGTGCTAGTGCGCCGGGGGCCGGGGAGCTGTTTTTT. Encoded protein: CASAPGAGELFF.